This T cell receptor beta chain emerged from a study of T cells in localized non-small cell lung cancer. As to this clone: The antigen remains undetermined.

Findings of the study overall: The greatest T cell clonality was found in uninvolved adjacent lung (higher than in tumor).

Per the germline V gene, CDR1 is MNHNS and CDR2 is SASEGT. The CDR3 is 13 amino acids. Between the trimmed V and J ends, which lost 8 bases and 6 bases, there was a span of 14 bases. The protocol was immunoSEQ multiplex PCR, while the TCRdb copy is restricted to in-frame clones and leaves out a portion. Of about 40,000 clones listed, around 86% were seen once; the top ten hold about 6.5%. The V call is TRBV6-1, the J call TRBJ2-1; D might be TRBD2 (5 bases). This clonotype was obtained from a man aged 35-75 years with stage I lung adenocarcinoma. This material consisted of peripheral blood, taken before any cancer treatment. The CDR3 DNA follows: TGTGCCAGCCGAAGAGGCGGACTCAATGAGCAGTTCTTC. Encoded protein: CASRRGGLNEQFF.